The next 27 T cell receptor beta chains were all read from a single sample in a study of cytomegalovirus exposure and HLA in healthy donors. TCRdb keeps only in-frame clones here, not all; method: immunoSEQ multiplex PCR. The sample lists 110,000 to 150,000 clones, approximately 94% occurring once. Sequencing input: PBMCs. The receptor set was obtained from a man aged 18-30 years in good health and CMV-seropositive.

This chain connects TRBV5-6 to TRBJ2-1; D remains ambiguous. This CDR3 region has 15 residues. The germline gives CDR1 SGHDT, CDR2 YYEEEE. Trimming stripped 0 bases from V and 2 bases from J, with 9 bases between. The CDR3 reads CASSLVLEAYNEQFF. CDR3 sequence (DNA): TGTGCCAGCAGCTTGGTTCTAGAAGCCTACAATGAGCAGTTCTTC.

The rearrangement uses TRBV6-1 and TRBJ2-2, with D unresolved. Germline-derived CDR1 and CDR2 are MNHNS and SASEGT. This CDR3 contains 14 residues. Trimming removed 4 bases at V and 3 bases at J, with 9 bases between. The CDR3 region is CASSGLLYTGELFF. The CDR3 DNA sequence: TGTGCCAGCAGTGGACTCCTCTACACCGGGGAGCTGTTTTTT.

The chain couples TRBV9 to TRBJ2-1; 9 bases map to TRBD2. Per the germline V gene, CDR1 is SGDLS and CDR2 is YYNGEE. The CDR3 totals 16 residues. The V segment lost 2 bases and the J segment 7 bases; nucleotides outside the gene matches: 10. The CDR3 reads CASSVWAGGPGNEQFF. CDR3 sequence (DNA): TGTGCCAGCAGCGTGTGGGCGGGAGGGCCGGGAAATGAGCAGTTCTTC.

The chain employs TRBV4-2 and TRBJ1-5, with 8 bases that match TRBD1. V shed 4 bases, J shed 7 bases, and the junction held 9 bases outside the gene matches. Germline lookup yields CDR1 LGHNA and CDR2 YNFKEQ. The CDR3 is made up of 15 amino acids. For the CDR3, the DNA is TGTGCCAGCAGCCGAGAAGACAGGGGAGGACAGCCCCAGCATTTT. Translating it yields CASSREDRGGQPQHF.

The CDR3 DNA follows: TGTGCCAGCAGACCGCAAAGCGGGGGGTTCTACGAGCAGTACTTC. Protein: CASRPQSGGFYEQYF. This chain uses TRBV2 with TRBJ2-7, with 9 nucleotides matching TRBD2. The CDR3 length is 15 residues. Germline V lookup: CDR1 SNHLY, CDR2 FYNNEI. V dropped 6 bases and J dropped 3; count of bases not matched to a gene: 9. Full variable domain (missing parts from reference TRBV2 and TRBJ2-7): EPEVTQTPSHQVTQMGQEVILRCVPISNHLYFYWYRQILGQKVEFLVSFYNNEISEKSEIFDDQFSVERPDGSNFTLKIRSTKLEDSAMYFCASRPQSGGFYEQYFGPGTRLTVT.

This clone was detected ten times or more. V is TRBV28 and J is TRBJ2-2; 9 nucleotides line up with TRBD2. Looked up from germline, CDR1 is MDHEN and CDR2 is SYDVKM. The V segment lost 5 bases and the J segment 6 bases; nucleotides outside the gene matches: 4. The CDR3 totals 14 residues. The CDR3: CASSRTSAAGELFF. The CDR3 coding sequence is TGTGCCAGCAGTCGGACTAGCGCAGCCGGGGAGCTGTTTTTT.

The rearrangement uses TRBV4-1 and TRBJ2-1, with TRBD2 matching 14 bases. V gave up 1 base and J gave up 7 bases; unmatched junction bases: 0. This CDR3 has 15 amino acids. In germline, CDR1 is MGHRA, CDR2 YSYEKL. The CDR3 bases are TGCGCCAGCAGCCAAGGACTAGCGGGAGGGAATGAGCAGTTCTTC. This translates into CASSQGLAGGNEQFF.

The gene calls are TRBV19 and TRBJ2-1; 10 nucleotides align to TRBD2. Trimming took 3 bases from V and 8 from J; bases not matched to a gene: 10. Germline loops: CDR1 LNHDA, CDR2 SQIVND (reference sequence). The CDR3 is 16 amino acids. CDR3 coding DNA: TGTGCCAGTAGTATTAGGCTAGCGGGAGTCCGGCATGAGCAGTTCTTC. Translation: CASSIRLAGVRHEQFF. Complete variable domain (other parts from reference TRBV19 and TRBJ2-1): DGGITQSPKYLFRKEGQNVTLSCEQNLNHDAMYWYRQDPGQGLRLIYYSQIVNDFQKGDIAEGYSVSREKKESFPLTVTSAQKNPTAFYLCASSIRLAGVRHEQFFGPGTRLTVL.

The chain is built from TRBV27 and TRBJ2-2; TRBD2 matches 10 bases. Losses at the gene ends were 5 bases for V and 3 bases for J; bases not matched to a gene: 6. CDR1 is MNHEY, CDR2 SMNVEV, per germline (reference sequence). The CDR3 totals 16 residues. CDR3 bases: TGTGCCAGCAGTCCGTCAGCGGGAGGGGACACCGGGGAGCTGTTTTTT. It is translated as CASSPSAGGDTGELFF.

Details on this clone: Other DNA sequences in this sample translate to the same CDR3. This chain connects TRBV6-5 to TRBJ1-2; 10 bases fit TRBD1. The V and J ends lost 5 bases and 5 bases, in that order; junction bases with no gene match: 2. CDR1 and CDR2 from the germline V gene are MNHEY and SVGAGI. The CDR3 totals 13 residues. Here the CDR3 DNA reads TGTGCCAGCAGTCGGACAGGGGGATATGGCTACACCTTC. It translates to CASSRTGGYGYTF.

The rearrangement uses TRBV5-5 and TRBJ1-5, with D unresolved. Germline values: CDR1 SGHKS, CDR2 YYEKEE (reference sequence). The V and J ends lost 0 bases and 9 bases respectively, with 7 bases between them. CDR3 length equals 12 residues. CDR3 nucleotide sequence: TGTGCCAGCAGCTTGGACGGCGGGCCCCAGCATTTT. Its protein product is CASSLDGGPQHF.

V usage is TRBV5-1 and J usage is TRBJ2-3; weak D call: TRBD2 (6 bases). V gave up 3 bases and J gave up 0 bases, with 14 bases separating them. Looked up from germline, CDR1 is SGHRS and CDR2 is YFSETQ. This CDR3 has 16 residues. This CDR3 is CASSWGVSRSTDTQYF. The CDR3 DNA sequence: TGCGCCAGCAGCTGGGGGGTTAGCAGAAGCACAGATACGCAGTATTTT. Full variable domain (outside the CDR3, taken from reference TRBV5-1 and TRBJ2-3): KAGVTQTPRYLIKTRGQQVTLSCSPISGHRSVSWYQQTPGQGLQFLFEYFSETQRNKGNFPGRFSGRQFSNSRSEMNVSTLELGDSALYLCASSWGVSRSTDTQYFGPGTRLTVL.

The chain uses TRBV7-2 and TRBJ1-5, with D perhaps matching TRBD1 (6 bases). V lost 2 bases to trimming and J lost 1 base, with 12 bases between them. This CDR3 contains 16 residues. CDR1 and CDR2 from the germline V gene are SGHTA and FQGNSA. The CDR3 DNA reads TGTGCCAGCAGCTTAATCGGGGGGCCCAGCAATCAGCCCCAGCATTTT. It specifies CASSLIGGPSNQPQHF.

The rearrangement links TRBV2 to TRBJ2-2; 7 bases fit TRBD2. The CDR3 loop spans 15 amino acids. Germline V gives CDR1 SNHLY, CDR2 FYNNEI. J was trimmed by 2 bases and V by 4 bases; bases with no gene match: 4. The CDR3: CASSVLADNTGELFF. The DNA for the CDR3 is TGTGCCAGCAGTGTCCTAGCGGATAACACCGGGGAGCTGTTTTTT. Combining the CDR3 with reference TRBV2 and TRBJ2-2 gives the whole variable domain EPEVTQTPSHQVTQMGQEVILRCVPISNHLYFYWYRQILGQKVEFLVSFYNNEISEKSEIFDDQFSVERPDGSNFTLKIRSTKLEDSAMYFCASSVLADNTGELFFGEGSRLTVL.

The chain carries TRBV9 and TRBJ2-7, with D unclear. Per germline, CDR1 SGDLS and CDR2 YYNGEE. Trimming removed 3 bases from V and 2 bases from J, with 12 bases in between. This CDR3 is 14 amino acids long. In DNA, the CDR3 is TGTGCCAGCAGCGCGCTGGGCTCGCCCTACGAGCAGTACTTC. It specifies CASSALGSPYEQYF.

V gene TRBV6-1 combines with J gene TRBJ2-7; D unresolved. The ends were cut back, 7 bases at V and 3 bases at J, with 19 bases in the middle. CDR1 and CDR2 (germline): MNHNS, SASEGT. The CDR3 has 15 amino acids. The CDR3 bases are TGTGCCAGCATGCTCCCGGGTGAACCGATCTACGAGCAGTACTTC. It specifies CASMLPGEPIYEQYF.

The J gene is TRBJ2-3, the V gene TRBV21-1; TRBD2, the D gene given by the table, was not confirmed from the DNA. TRBV21-1 is assigned pseudogene status. CDR3 size: 14 residues. The CDR3 coding sequence is TGTGCCGGGACCCCTTCTAGCGACACAGATACGCAGTATTTT. Its protein product is CAGTPSSDTDTQYF.

The genes are TRBV5-1 and TRBJ1-1; the match to TRBD1 covers 7 bases. The ends lost 4 bases at V and 4 bases at J; junction bases unmatched: 4. Germline V gene lookup returns CDR1 SGHRS and CDR2 YFSETQ. This CDR3 region has 13 residues. In DNA form, the CDR3 reads TGCGCCAGCAGCAAAAGACAGGGCACTGAAGCTTTCTTT. This translates into CASSKRQGTEAFF.

The rearrangement uses TRBV2 and TRBJ2-7, with 13 bases fitting TRBD2. V lost 5 bases to trimming and J lost 2 bases; unmatched junction nucleotides: 6. The germline V gene has CDR1 SNHLY and CDR2 FYNNEI. The CDR3 loop spans 16 amino acids. DNA for the CDR3: TGTGCCAGCAGTACCTCCGGGACTAGCGGGACCTACGAGCAGTACTTC. Amino acid sequence: CASSTSGTSGTYEQYF.

The genes are TRBV5-1 and TRBJ1-4; TRBD1 agrees at 7 bases. J was trimmed by 8 bases and V by 4 bases; bases with no gene match: 11. The CDR3 loop spans 15 amino acids. Germline V gene lookup returns CDR1 SGHRS and CDR2 YFSETQ. In DNA, the CDR3 is TGCGCCAGCAGCAGCCAGACAGGGCGCCCCGAAAAACTGTTTTTT. Protein product: CASSSQTGRPEKLFF.

V usage is TRBV27 and J usage is TRBJ1-4; D might be TRBD1 (5 bases). V gave up 2 bases and J gave up 7 bases, with 8 bases separating them. This CDR3 is built from 13 residues. Germline CDR1 is MNHEY and CDR2 is SMNVEV (reference sequence). The CDR3 is CASSLRGGEKLFF. Here the CDR3 DNA reads TGTGCCAGCAGTTTAAGGGGAGGTGAAAAACTGTTTTTT.

J is TRBJ1-1 and V is TRBV6-5; D is unclear. V was pared by 11 bases and J by 1 base, with 17 bases between. The CDR3 covers 14 residues. Germline assignment: CDR1 MNHEY and CDR2 SVGAGI. CDR3 sequence: CAVLSGLSNTEAFF. CDR3 DNA sequence: TGTGCCGTGTTAAGCGGGCTTTCGAACACTGAAGCTTTCTTT.

This rearrangement joins TRBV19 to TRBJ1-1, with a possible D match to TRBD1 (6 bases). Trimming removed 10 bases from V and 7 bases from J, with 19 bases in between. The CDR3 extends over 13 amino acids. Germline V gives CDR1 LNHDA, CDR2 SQIVND (reference sequence). The CDR3 DNA is TGTGCCACTCACCTCCGGGACATTGGTGAAGCTTTCTTT. Its protein is CATHLRDIGEAFF.

CDR3 DNA sequence: TGTGCCAGCAGTGTAGAGGGTTCGCCTGGAAACACCATATATTTT. Its protein is CASSVEGSPGNTIYF. This chain uses TRBV6-1 with TRBJ1-3, with D uncertain. V was shortened by 4 bases and J by 2 bases, with 12 bases between the two germline ends. The CDR3 loop spans 15 amino acids. Germline CDR1 MNHNS, CDR2 SASEGT.

This chain uses TRBV15 with TRBJ1-1, with D uncertain. The CDR3 contains 14 residues. V lost 3 bases and J 4 bases, leaving 12 bases between the germline ends. Germline V gives CDR1 LNHNV, CDR2 YYDKDF (reference sequence). CDR3 sequence: CATSSRRVATEAFF. The CDR3 DNA follows: TGTGCCACCAGCAGCCGTCGGGTAGCCACTGAAGCTTTCTTT.

The V gene is TRBV5-4, the J gene TRBJ2-7; weak D call: TRBD1 (6 bases). The V gene lost 4 bases and the J gene lost 2 bases, with 13 bases spanning the gap. The germline gives CDR1 SGHNT, CDR2 YYREEE (reference sequence). The CDR3 has 14 residues. DNA for the CDR3: TGTGCCAGCAGCCGGGGACAAGAAACCTACGAGCAGTACTTC. This codes for CASSRGQETYEQYF.

The gene calls are TRBV30 and TRBJ2-3; 10 bases match TRBD2. Germline trimming cut 8 bases from V and 2 bases from J; bases unmatched to any gene: 4. Germline V gives CDR1 GTSNPN, CDR2 SVGIG (reference sequence). The CDR3 has 13 residues. The CDR3 protein is CALLAGDTDTQYF. The DNA of the CDR3 is TGTGCCCTCCTAGCGGGAGACACAGATACGCAGTATTTT. Combining the CDR3 with reference TRBV30 and TRBJ2-3 gives the whole variable domain SQTIHQWPATLVQPVGSPLSLECTVEGTSNPNLYWYRQAAGRGLQLLFYSVGIGQISSEVPQNLSASRPQDRQFILSSKKLLLSDSGFYLCALLAGDTDTQYFGPGTRLTVL.